A selection of T cell receptor beta chains follows, all from one sample in a study of blood T cell repertoires in COVID-19. The assay was immunoSEQ multiplex PCR, and TCRdb's table has in-frame clones only and misses some. The sample includes roughly 200,000 clones, roughly 84% of them seen just once. What was sequenced was peripheral blood. These TCRs come from an elderly woman with active or convalescent COVID-19. The CDR3 runs from the conserved cysteine through the conserved F or W. The order of the fields is J gene, V gene, clone size, D gene, CDR3 DNA, CDR3 protein. A D gene is named only where the DNA matches it firmly. Clone size appears in some rows only: once, few, many, or a class for an expanded clone.

J gene: TRBJ2-3; V gene: TRBV4-1; clone size: NA; D gene: NA; CDR3 DNA: TGCGCCAGCAGCCAAGTAGGCACAGATACGCAGTATTTT; CDR3 protein: CASSQVGTDTQYF
J gene: TRBJ1-1; V gene: TRBV5-6; clone size: few; D gene: TRBD1; CDR3 DNA: TGTGCCAGCAGCAGTCCGGGACAGGGGGACACTGAAGCTTTCTTT; CDR3 protein: CASSSPGQGDTEAFF
J gene: TRBJ2-7; V gene: TRBV4-2; clone size: NA; D gene: NA; CDR3 DNA: TGTGCCAGCAGCCGAGGGACTGCCTACGAGCAGTACTTC; CDR3 protein: CASSRGTAYEQYF
J gene: TRBJ2-7; V gene: TRBV5-6; clone size: few; D gene: TRBD2; CDR3 DNA: TGTGCCAGCAGCTTGCGACTAGCGGGCCCCTACGAGCAGTACTTC; CDR3 protein: CASSLRLAGPYEQYF
J gene: TRBJ2-6; V gene: TRBV7-3; clone size: NA; D gene: TRBD2; CDR3 DNA: TGTGCCAGCAGCCCCCGGGGGGGGGAAGGGGCCAACGTCCTGACTTTC; CDR3 protein: CASSPRGGEGANVLTF
J gene: TRBJ2-3; V gene: TRBV14; clone size: once; D gene: TRBD2; CDR3 DNA: TGTGCCAGCAGCCAAGGGGGGGGAGATACGCAGTATTTT; CDR3 protein: CASSQGGGDTQYF
J gene: TRBJ2-7; V gene: TRBV5-4; clone size: NA; D gene: TRBD2; CDR3 DNA: TGTGCCAGCAGCTTGGATAGCGGGTTCTCCTACGAGCAGTACTTC; CDR3 protein: CASSLDSGFSYEQYF
J gene: TRBJ2-5; V gene: TRBV29-1; clone size: once; D gene: NA; CDR3 DNA: TGCAGCGGTTCGGGTTGGGGGGTAGAGACCCAGTACTTC; CDR3 protein: CSGSGWGVETQYF
J gene: TRBJ1-6; V gene: TRBV19; clone size: NA; D gene: NA; CDR3 DNA: TGTGCCAGTAGTCCGGGGGTAGATATTCCAACTCCCCTCCACTTT; CDR3 protein: CASSPGVDIPTPLHF
J gene: TRBJ1-1; V gene: TRBV3-1/TRBV3-2; clone size: few; D gene: TRBD1; CDR3 DNA: TGTGCCAGCAGCCAGCGGACAGGGGGCACTGAAGCTTTCTTT; CDR3 protein: CASSQRTGGTEAFF
J gene: TRBJ1-2; V gene: TRBV5-1; clone size: NA; D gene: NA; CDR3 DNA: TGCGCCAGCAGCTCGGACAGTGCCTATGGCTACACCTTC; CDR3 protein: CASSSDSAYGYTF
J gene: TRBJ1-2; V gene: TRBV4-1; clone size: NA; D gene: TRBD1; CDR3 DNA: TGCGCCAGCAGCCAAGATCAGGGACAGATCCCCTATGGCTACACCTTC; CDR3 protein: CASSQDQGQIPYGYTF
J gene: TRBJ2-3; V gene: TRBV7-5; clone size: once; D gene: NA; CDR3 DNA: TGTGCCAGAAGCCCCTTTGGGCCCACAGATACGCAGTATTTT; CDR3 protein: CARSPFGPTDTQYF
J gene: TRBJ2-5; V gene: TRBV4-1; clone size: NA; D gene: NA; CDR3 DNA: TGCGCCAGCAGCCAAGTCCAGAGGGAGACCCAGTACTTC; CDR3 protein: CASSQVQRETQYF
J gene: TRBJ1-2; V gene: TRBV5-1; clone size: NA; D gene: TRBD1; CDR3 DNA: TGCGCCAGCAGCTTACAGGGGAGTGCTAACTATGGCTACACCTTC; CDR3 protein: CASSLQGSANYGYTF
J gene: TRBJ2-3; V gene: TRBV4-2; clone size: once; D gene: TRBD2; CDR3 DNA: TGTGCCAGCAGCCGAAGTCTAGCGGGGTGGGGCACAGATACGCAGTATTTT; CDR3 protein: CASSRSLAGWGTDTQYF
J gene: TRBJ2-1; V gene: TRBV7-2; clone size: NA; D gene: TRBD2; CDR3 DNA: TGTGCCAGCAGCTTAGGGGGACTAGCTTACAATGAGCAGTTCTTC; CDR3 protein: CASSLGGLAYNEQFF
J gene: TRBJ2-2; V gene: TRBV27; clone size: NA; D gene: NA; CDR3 DNA: TGTGCCAGCAGTTTAAATTCTGGCGGGGCCACCGGGGAGCTGTTTTTT; CDR3 protein: CASSLNSGGATGELFF
J gene: TRBJ1-1; V gene: TRBV11-2; clone size: few; D gene: NA; CDR3 DNA: TGTGCCAGCAGCTCAAATAGTATACCGGGGTGGACTGAAGCTTTCTTT; CDR3 protein: CASSSNSIPGWTEAFF
J gene: TRBJ1-4; V gene: TRBV7-2; clone size: NA; D gene: NA; CDR3 DNA: TGTGCCAGCAGCTTAGACAGGGCTAATGAAAAACTGTTTTTT; CDR3 protein: CASSLDRANEKLFF